This T cell receptor (beta chain) was obtained from a study of radiation and T cells in renal cell carcinoma. This table comes from immunoSEQ multiplex PCR, and its TCRdb copy is limited to in-frame clones, with some not included. The sample carries around 160,000 clones, around 90% recorded once. As for time point: baseline pretreatment blood. Documented treatment: 15 Gy SBRT to primary tumor, nephrectomy 4 weeks later. This CDR3 contains 12 residues. Germline CDR1 and CDR2: MDHEN and SYDVKM. The germline V and J ends were trimmed by 5 bases and 8 bases, with 12 bases remaining between them. In this sample, this clone turned up a few times.

The sequenced sample was blood, obtained from a patient whose treatment included radiotherapy and nephrectomy. This chain joins TRBV28 and TRBJ1-1; D unclear. The receptor comes from a woman in her 70s with renal cell carcinoma. In DNA, the CDR3 is TGTGCCAGCAGTCTGAACGTCGGAGAAGCTTTCTTT. Protein: CASSLNVGEAFF.